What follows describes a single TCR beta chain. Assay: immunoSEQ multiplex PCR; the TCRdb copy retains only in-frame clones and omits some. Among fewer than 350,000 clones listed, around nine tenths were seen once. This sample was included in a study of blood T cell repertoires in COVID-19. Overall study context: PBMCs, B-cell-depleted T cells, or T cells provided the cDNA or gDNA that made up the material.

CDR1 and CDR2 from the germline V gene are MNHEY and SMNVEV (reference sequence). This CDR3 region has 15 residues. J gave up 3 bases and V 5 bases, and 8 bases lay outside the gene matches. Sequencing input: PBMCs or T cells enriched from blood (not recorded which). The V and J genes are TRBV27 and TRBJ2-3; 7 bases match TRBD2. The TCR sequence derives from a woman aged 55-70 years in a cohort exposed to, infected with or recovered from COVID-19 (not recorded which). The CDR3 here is CASSNGRLPTDTQYF. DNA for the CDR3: TGTGCCAGCAGTAACGGGAGGCTACCTACAGATACGCAGTATTTT.